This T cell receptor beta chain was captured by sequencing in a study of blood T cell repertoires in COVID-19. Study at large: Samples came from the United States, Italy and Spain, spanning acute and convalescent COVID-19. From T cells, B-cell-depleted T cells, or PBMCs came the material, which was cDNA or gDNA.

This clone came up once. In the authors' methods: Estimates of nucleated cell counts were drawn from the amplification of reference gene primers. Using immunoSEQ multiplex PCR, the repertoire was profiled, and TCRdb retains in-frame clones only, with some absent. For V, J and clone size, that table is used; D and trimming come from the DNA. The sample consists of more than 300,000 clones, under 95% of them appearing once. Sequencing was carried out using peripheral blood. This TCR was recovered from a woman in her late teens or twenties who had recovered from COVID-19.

The CDR3 is CASRRDGEGEEYV. CDR3 bases: TGTGCCAGCAGACGGGACGGCGAAGGGGAGGAGTACGTC. The rearrangement joins TRBV6-5 to TRBJ2-7; the D gene is possibly TRBD2 (6 bases). V dropped 6 bases and J dropped 11 bases, with 20 bases sitting between them. This CDR3 has 13 residues. Germline assignment: CDR1 MNHEY and CDR2 SVGAGI.